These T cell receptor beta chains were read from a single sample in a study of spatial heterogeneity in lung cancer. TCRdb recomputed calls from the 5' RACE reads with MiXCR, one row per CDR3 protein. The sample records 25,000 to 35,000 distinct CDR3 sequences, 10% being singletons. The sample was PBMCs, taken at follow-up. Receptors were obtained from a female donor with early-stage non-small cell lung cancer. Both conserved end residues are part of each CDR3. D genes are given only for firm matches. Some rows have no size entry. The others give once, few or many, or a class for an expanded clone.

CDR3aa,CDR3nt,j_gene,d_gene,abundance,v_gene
CASSSSGGPSYNEQFF,TGTGCCAGCAGCAGTAGCGGGGGGCCATCCTACAATGAGCAGTTCTTC,TRBJ2-1,TRBD2,many,TRBV6-6
CASSEGDKVFEQYF,TGTGCCAGCAGTGAAGGGGACAAGGTCTTCGAGCAGTACTTC,TRBJ2-7,-,-,TRBV2
CASRTSGFGQPQHF,TGTGCCAGCAGAACCTCAGGGTTCGGTCAGCCCCAGCATTTT,TRBJ1-5,-,medium-sized,TRBV12-3/TRBV12-4
CASSLDSYEQYF,TGTGCCAGCAGTCTCGATTCCTACGAGCAGTACTTC,TRBJ2-7,-,many,TRBV28
CASSFLAGGRLTDTQYF,TGTGCCAGCAGTTTCCTAGCGGGGGGCCGGCTCACAGATACGCAGTATTTT,TRBJ2-3,TRBD2,many,TRBV27
CASSSLRGGLSEQFF,TGTGCCAGCAGCTCTCTTCGGGGGGGCCTGAGTGAGCAGTTCTTC,TRBJ2-1,TRBD2,-,TRBV7-9
CASSPGQNTEAFF,TGTGCCAGCAGCCCCGGACAGAACACTGAAGCTTTCTTT,TRBJ1-1,-,-,TRBV28
CSVDRGNTIYF,TGCAGCGTTGACCGAGGAAACACCATATATTTT,TRBJ1-3,-,few,TRBV29-1
CSARDVGAVGREKLFF,TGCAGTGCTAGAGATGTCGGGGCCGTGGGGAGAGAAAAACTGTTTTTT,TRBJ1-4,-,few,TRBV20-1
CASIGGNTGELFF,TGTGCCAGCATAGGGGGAAACACCGGGGAGCTGTTTTTT,TRBJ2-2,-,many,TRBV28
CASSIGGAASEQFF,TGTGCCAGCAGTATCGGGGGGGCCGCTAGTGAGCAGTTCTTC,TRBJ2-1,TRBD2,-,TRBV27
CASSLETGLNEQFF,TGTGCCAGCAGCTTAGAGACGGGTCTTAATGAGCAGTTCTTC,TRBJ2-1,-,few,TRBV7-2
CASSAPGTGGHYNSPLHF,TGTGCCAGCAGTGCACCCGGGACAGGGGGCCACTATAATTCACCCCTCCACTTT,TRBJ1-6,TRBD1,many,TRBV27
CASSLSGGGIQETQYF,TGTGCCAGCAGCTTATCGGGCGGGGGGATCCAAGAGACCCAGTACTTC,TRBJ2-5,TRBD2,-,TRBV7-2
CATSDFVGRQETQYF,TGTGCCACCAGTGATTTTGTGGGTCGCCAAGAGACCCAGTACTTC,TRBJ2-5,-,-,TRBV24-1
CASSKGTGSSTDTQYF,TGTGCCAGCAGCAAAGGGACAGGGAGTAGCACAGATACGCAGTATTTT,TRBJ2-3,TRBD1,many,TRBV7-9
CASRDRVNYEQYF,TGTGCCAGCAGAGACAGGGTAAACTACGAGCAGTACTTC,TRBJ2-7,TRBD1,many,TRBV28
CASSLGAFNQPQHF,TGTGCCAGCAGCTTAGGAGCCTTTAATCAGCCCCAGCATTTT,TRBJ1-5,-,few,TRBV7-8
CATSRDAPGELFF,TGTGCCACCAGCAGAGATGCCCCCGGGGAGCTGTTTTTT,TRBJ2-2,-,many,TRBV15
CSSWGGDTDTQYF,TGCAGCTCCTGGGGTGGGGACACAGATACGCAGTATTTT,TRBJ2-3,-,many,TRBV29-1
CATSWGGGSVETQYF,TGTGCCACCAGCTGGGGCGGGGGCTCAGTAGAGACCCAGTACTTC,TRBJ2-5,-,many,TRBV15
CASSSQHGVNAYNEQFF,TGTGCCAGCAGCTCCCAGCACGGGGTTAACGCCTACAATGAGCAGTTCTTC,TRBJ2-1,-,few,TRBV7-2
CSVSGVYQETQYF,TGCAGCGTGAGCGGGGTGTACCAAGAGACCCAGTACTTC,TRBJ2-5,TRBD2,many,TRBV29-1
CASSYSLPGGNGANVLTF,TGTGCCAGCAGTTACTCTCTGCCAGGGGGCAATGGGGCCAACGTCCTGACTTTC,TRBJ2-6,TRBD1,-,TRBV6-5
CASSPSSGGVYEQYF,TGTGCCAGCAGCCCATCTAGCGGGGGGGTCTACGAGCAGTACTTC,TRBJ2-7,TRBD2,-,TRBV7-2
CASRLSLNYEQYF,TGTGCCAGCCGGTTAAGCCTCAACTACGAGCAGTACTTC,TRBJ2-7,-,many,TRBV28
CASSYLGGDGEKLFF,TGTGCCAGCAGTTACTTGGGCGGAGACGGTGAAAAACTGTTTTTT,TRBJ1-4,-,few,TRBV6-5
CASSSWQRNEKLFF,TGTGCCAGCAGTTCCTGGCAGCGAAATGAAAAACTGTTTTTT,TRBJ1-4,-,many,TRBV6-2/TRBV6-3
CASSLAGTDTQYF,TGTGCCAGCAGTTTGGCGGGCACAGATACGCAGTATTTT,TRBJ2-3,-,medium-sized,TRBV12-3/TRBV12-4
CASSPNRGPGANVLTF,TGTGCCAGCAGCCCGAACAGGGGGCCTGGGGCCAACGTCCTGACTTTC,TRBJ2-6,TRBD1,-,TRBV5-6
CASSDRFTAYGYTF,TGTGCCAGCAGCGACAGGTTCACGGCGTATGGCTACACCTTC,TRBJ1-2,-,-,TRBV7-8
CASSFRDRDEQYF,TGTGCCAGCAGTTTCCGGGACAGGGACGAGCAGTACTTC,TRBJ2-7,TRBD1,-,TRBV28
CASSFQGSQPQHF,TGTGCCAGCAGTTTCCAGGGGTCTCAGCCCCAGCATTTT,TRBJ1-5,-,once,TRBV12-3/TRBV12-4
CASSTTGNTEAFF,TGTGCCAGCTCAACGACAGGGAACACTGAAGCTTTCTTT,TRBJ1-1,-,many,TRBV19
CSASGESTDTQYF,TGCAGTGCTAGCGGGGAAAGCACAGATACGCAGTATTTT,TRBJ2-3,-,-,TRBV20-1
CSVELGSDTQYF,TGCAGCGTTGAACTAGGATCAGATACGCAGTATTTT,TRBJ2-3,-,-,TRBV29-1
CASSPPETRAEQYF,TGTGCCAGCAGCCCCCCCGAGACTAGAGCCGAGCAGTACTTC,TRBJ2-7,-,many,TRBV7-8
CAWRLGRGPYNEQFF,TGTGCCTGGAGACTCGGTCGGGGGCCGTACAATGAGCAGTTCTTC,TRBJ2-1,-,-,TRBV30
CASSPSLAGGYNEQFF,TGTGCCAGCAGCCCGTCACTAGCGGGGGGCTACAATGAGCAGTTCTTC,TRBJ2-1,TRBD2,-,TRBV9
CASSDSASGGTDTQYF,TGTGCCAGCAGTGACTCGGCTAGCGGGGGCACAGATACGCAGTATTTT,TRBJ2-3,TRBD2,-,TRBV6-4
CASSLVAGWNTEAFF,TGTGCCAGCAGCTTAGTCGCGGGGTGGAACACTGAAGCTTTCTTT,TRBJ1-1,-,medium-sized,TRBV7-9
CASSFTGGLYEQYF,TGTGCCAGCAGTTTTACGGGGGGTCTCTACGAGCAGTACTTC,TRBJ2-7,TRBD2,few,TRBV28
CASSLGRRVYEQYF,TGTGCCAGCAGCTTAGGACGCAGGGTCTACGAGCAGTACTTC,TRBJ2-7,-,few,TRBV13
CASSPRAGGDTQYF,TGTGCCAGCAGCCCCCGCGCGGGGGGGGATACGCAGTATTTT,TRBJ2-3,TRBD2,many,TRBV7-8
CASSLNEGNTEAFF,TGCGCCAGCAGCCTAAACGAAGGGAACACTGAAGCTTTCTTT,TRBJ1-1,-,many,TRBV4-1
CASSSDPTYEQYF,TGTGCCAGCAGCTCGGACCCAACCTACGAGCAGTACTTC,TRBJ2-7,-,many,TRBV7-2
CASSLDTGVETQYF,TGCGCCAGCAGCTTGGATACGGGGGTGGAGACCCAGTACTTC,TRBJ2-5,-,many,TRBV5-1
CASSAGQGWLAPAHNEQFF,TGTGCCAGCAGCGCCGGACAGGGCTGGCTAGCCCCCGCCCACAATGAGCAGTTCTTC,TRBJ2-1,TRBD1,-,TRBV7-2
CSANLDTEAFF,TGCAGTGCTAACCTCGACACTGAAGCTTTCTTT,TRBJ1-1,-,-,TRBV20-1
CAWSSRGAGKLSVLTF,TGTGCCTGGAGTTCCCGGGGAGCGGGGAAGCTCAGCGTCCTGACTTTC,TRBJ2-6,TRBD2,many,TRBV30
CASTLGGLQETQYF,TGTGCCAGCACCTTGGGGGGACTCCAAGAGACCCAGTACTTC,TRBJ2-5,-,-,TRBV6-1
CASSPRFSRGYTF,TGTGCCAGCAGTCCGAGGTTCAGCCGCGGCTACACCTTC,TRBJ1-2,-,-,TRBV6-2/TRBV6-3
CASSLASDRGGNQPQHF,TGTGCCAGCAGCTTAGCATCGGACAGGGGTGGCAATCAGCCCCAGCATTTT,TRBJ1-5,TRBD1,many,TRBV7-2
CASSSGTGMSDTQYF,TGTGCCAGCAGTTCCGGGACAGGCATGTCAGATACGCAGTATTTT,TRBJ2-3,TRBD1,-,TRBV7-2